The entry that follows covers one TCR beta chain sequence. The antigen this receptor binds is unknown. The record has no base qualities; no much larger clone is one base away. The germline V gene yields MNHEY for CDR1 and SVGAGI for CDR2. Inclusive of the bounding cysteine and phenylalanine, the CDR3 is 14 residues long. The kept DNA is CDR3 alone, 42 bases in frame from the first base. V and J lose 4 bases and 7 bases, and a span of 13 bases separates them. This specimen comes from a study of T cell responses to AZD1222 COVID-19 vaccine (dated by TCRdb to about 2021). For the wider study: AZD1222 recipients with second doses at about 4 weeks or about 12 weeks were pooled, because spike-specific TCR depth and breadth did not differ between schedules. TCR sequencing covered 233 trial participants: around 210 given two doses of AZD1222 and 26 given two doses of MenACWY control vaccine. Trial participants were enrolled by age into subgroups of 18-55, 56-69 and 70-plus years, and 148, 28 and 57 TCR-sequenced participants, respectively, were included in these subgroups. The paper's findings and limits, for the study overall: The 56-69-year group was small, and its depth increase did not reach significance, likely because of low power. CD4 TCRs associated with the vaccine covered the entire spike protein, and the dominant responses were in regions 160-218 and 743-854. Because no day 14 peak-response samples were available, repertoires were characterized only after the peak T cell response. Participants were mostly white British and included more females than males, and it was suggested by the authors that clonal diversity may have been underestimated. Epitopes outside the regions mutated in the B.1.351 and B.1.1.7 variants were reportedly recognized by nearly half of the unique spike-specific TCRs. Only a handful of AZD1222 recipients were SARS-CoV-2 seropositive at baseline, limiting conclusions about previously exposed vaccinees. Spike-specific TCR breadth and depth rose significantly after two AZD1222 doses compared with day 0 and with MenACWY recipients.

The CDR3 regions of human TCRbeta chains were analyzed by immunosequencing. Processing in the source paper ran as follows. Repertoire TCRs were matched against a reference library of SARS-CoV-2-specific TCRs generated with the MIRA antigen-specificity platform. Breadth was defined as the fraction of unique TCRs that were SARS-CoV-2-associated, and depth was defined as the fraction of total T cells that were SARS-CoV-2-associated. Using the MIRA data, each spike-specific TCR was mapped to the spike region that the TCR reacts to and placed in a CD4 or CD8 class. Log10-transformed breadth and depth values were compared by one-way ANOVA with Sidak's multiple comparisons tests. The table comes from immuneACCESS by way of TCRdb, which keeps in-frame sequences with V and J called. Part of the clones is missing from these tables; in studies checked, under half for an unresolved V gene and the rest for unknown reasons. Clonal size and the V and J genes are those of that table, whereas D and trimming came from the DNA. Across this sample there are 120,000 to 150,000 clones, with 85% to 95% seen only once. The ten largest clones take up about 1.9% of the sample.

In light of the paper, this sample's time point label describes: baseline before first vaccination. The vaccinee samples were drawn from two UK trials, COV001 and COV002, one of which was a single-blind randomized controlled phase 2/3 trial testing AZD1222 (ChAdOx1 nCoV-19) in healthy adults. Trial participant PBMC samples were collected at day 0 and day 28 after the second dose for TCRbeta chain sequencing. The rearranged chain carries TRBV6-5 and TRBJ2-2, with the identity of the D gene unclear. The sample consisted of peripheral blood, taken on day 0 of AZD1222 vaccination. This TCR was recovered from an adult in good health. The encoded CDR3 is CASSFIGPGGELFF. The DNA sequence follows: TGTGCCAGCAGTTTCATAGGACCAGGCGGGGAGCTGTTTTTT.